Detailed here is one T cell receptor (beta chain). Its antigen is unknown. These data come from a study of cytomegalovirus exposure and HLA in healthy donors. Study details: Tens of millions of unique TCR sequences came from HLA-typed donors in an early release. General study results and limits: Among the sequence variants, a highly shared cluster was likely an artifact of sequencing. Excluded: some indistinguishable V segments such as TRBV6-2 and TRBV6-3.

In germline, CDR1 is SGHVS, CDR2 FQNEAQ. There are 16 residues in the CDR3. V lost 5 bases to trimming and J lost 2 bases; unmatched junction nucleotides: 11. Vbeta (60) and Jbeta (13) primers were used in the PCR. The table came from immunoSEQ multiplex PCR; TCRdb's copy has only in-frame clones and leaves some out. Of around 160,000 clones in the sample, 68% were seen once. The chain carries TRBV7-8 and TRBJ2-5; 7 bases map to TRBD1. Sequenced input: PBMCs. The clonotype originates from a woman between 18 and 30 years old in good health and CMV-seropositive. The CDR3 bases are TGTGCCAGCAGCAACCTCGGGACAGCCGTACAAGAGACCCAGTACTTC. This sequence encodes CASSNLGTAVQETQYF.